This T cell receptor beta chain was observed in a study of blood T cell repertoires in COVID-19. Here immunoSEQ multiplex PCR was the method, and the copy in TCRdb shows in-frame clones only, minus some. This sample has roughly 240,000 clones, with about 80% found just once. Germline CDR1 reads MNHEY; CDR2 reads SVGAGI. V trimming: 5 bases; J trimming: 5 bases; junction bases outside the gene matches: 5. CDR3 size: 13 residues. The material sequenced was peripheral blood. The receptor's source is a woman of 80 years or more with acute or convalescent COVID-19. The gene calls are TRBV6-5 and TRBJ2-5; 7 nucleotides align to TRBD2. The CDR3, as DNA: TGTGCCAGCAGTCGGGGGGTAGGGGAGACCCAGTACTTC. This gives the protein CASSRGVGETQYF.